The clone carrying this TCR beta chain came up once. The V end lost 9 bases, the J end lost 8 bases, and 17 bases lay between the germline ends. The CDR3 is made up of 13 amino acids. Germline V gene data show CDR1 as LNHDA and CDR2 as SQIVND (reference sequence). The data are from a study of blood T cell repertoires in COVID-19. Overall study: Samples of COVID-19 (acute and convalescent) were obtained from the United States, Italy and Spain. Nucleic acid was either cDNA or gDNA, and it came from T cells, B-cell-depleted T cells, or PBMCs.

Under the authors' procedure: Nucleated cell number was recorded as an estimate derived from reference gene primer amplification. Measured with immunoSEQ multiplex PCR; TCRdb has only the in-frame clones, and not every one. The V and J calls and clone size come from that table; D and trimming were worked out from the DNA. The sample includes about 120,000 clones, around 81% of them seen just once. The TCR originated in a man between 65 and 85 years old with acute or convalescent COVID-19. The specimen sequenced was peripheral blood. The chain has TRBV19 and TRBJ1-3; D gene unclear. The CDR3 is CASTRTGSDTIYF. The DNA of the CDR3 is TGTGCCAGCACCCGGACGGGAAGTGACACCATATATTTT.